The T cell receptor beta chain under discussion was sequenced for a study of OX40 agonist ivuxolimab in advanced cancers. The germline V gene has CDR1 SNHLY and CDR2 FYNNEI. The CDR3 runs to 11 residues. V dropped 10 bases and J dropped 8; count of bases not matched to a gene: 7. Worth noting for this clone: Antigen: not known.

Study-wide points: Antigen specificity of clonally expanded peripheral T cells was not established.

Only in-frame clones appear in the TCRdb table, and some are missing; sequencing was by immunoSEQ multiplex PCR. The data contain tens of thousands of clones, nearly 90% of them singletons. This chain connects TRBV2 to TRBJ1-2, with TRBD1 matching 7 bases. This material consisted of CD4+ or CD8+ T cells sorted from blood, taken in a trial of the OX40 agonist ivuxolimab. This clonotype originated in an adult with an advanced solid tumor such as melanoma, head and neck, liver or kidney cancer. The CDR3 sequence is CANGTARGYTF. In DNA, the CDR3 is TGTGCCAACGGGACAGCCCGGGGCTACACCTTC.